The 8 T cell receptor beta chains below all came from one sample that was sequenced in a study of blood T cell repertoires in COVID-19. Generated by immunoSEQ multiplex PCR, the TCRdb table keeps only in-frame clones and is missing some. The table includes hundreds of thousands of clones, about 89% detected once. Source material: PBMCs or T cells enriched from blood (not recorded which). These receptors were collected from a woman aged 25 to 45 who had recovered from COVID-19.

Of note for this clone: Different DNA sequences within this sample yield the same CDR3. The chain has TRBV7-2 and TRBJ1-5; possibly TRBD1 for D (5 bases). V was trimmed by 3 bases and J by 2 bases, leaving 11 bases between them. Per germline, CDR1 SGHTA and CDR2 FQGNSA. The CDR3 runs to 15 residues. Here the CDR3 reads CASSLGGAGNQPQHF. CDR3 sequence (DNA): TGTGCCAGCAGCTTGGGAGGGGCCGGCAATCAGCCCCAGCATTTT.

The rearrangement uses TRBV4-3 and TRBJ2-1; 10 bases line up with TRBD2. This CDR3 region has 14 residues. Trimming cost V 9 bases and J 7 bases; bases outside gene matches: 9. Germline V gives CDR1 LGHNA, CDR2 YSLEER. The CDR3 spells CASSAGGPGNEQFF. CDR3 DNA sequence: TGCGCCAGTTCAGCGGGAGGGCCTGGTAATGAGCAGTTCTTC.

The chain has TRBV28 and TRBJ2-2; 7 bases fit TRBD2. Germline lookup yields CDR1 MDHEN and CDR2 SYDVKM. Trimming took 3 bases from V and 7 from J; bases not matched to a gene: 8. The CDR3 has 15 amino acids. The CDR3 nucleotides are TGTGCCAGCAGTTTGGCCCAAGCGGGGCACGGGGAGCTGTTTTTT. It specifies CASSLAQAGHGELFF.

The rearrangement links TRBV20-1 to TRBJ1-2; D gene uncertain. Trimming shortened V by 8 bases and J by 4 bases, and 11 bases separated the two germline ends. Germline values: CDR1 DFQATT, CDR2 SNEGSKA (reference sequence). This CDR3 region has 11 residues. DNA for the CDR3: TGCAGTCGACATTTTATCTATGGCTACACCTTC. It codes for CSRHFIYGYTF.

The V and J genes are TRBV28 and TRBJ1-6; possible D gene TRBD1, 6 bases. V lost 5 bases to trimming and J lost 7 bases, with 9 bases between them. The CDR3 loop spans 13 amino acids. Germline V gene sequence: CDR1 MDHEN, CDR2 SYDVKM. The CDR3 here is CASSAQGNSPLHF. DNA of the CDR3: TGTGCCAGCAGTGCTCAGGGGAATTCACCCCTCCACTTT.

The chain couples TRBV10-3 to TRBJ1-1; D is uncertain. V was pared by 7 bases and J by 0 bases, with 9 bases between. This CDR3 region has 13 residues. Germline V gene sequence: CDR1 ENHRY, CDR2 SYGVKD. The CDR3 reads CAITPSVNTEAFF. As DNA, the CDR3 is TGTGCCATCACCCCTTCAGTGAACACTGAAGCTTTCTTT.

The chain carries TRBV9 and TRBJ1-1; D gene uncertain. V lost 2 bases and J lost 5, with 10 bases in between. Germline CDR1 and CDR2: SGDLS and YYNGEE. The CDR3 is made up of 13 amino acids. The CDR3 DNA is TGTGCCAGCAGCGTCGCAGGCTTAACTGAAGCTTTCTTT. Its translation: CASSVAGLTEAFF.

This chain uses TRBV29-1 with TRBJ2-1; 7 bases map to TRBD2. Germline CDR1 is SQVTM and CDR2 is ANQGSEA. V gave up 5 bases and J gave up 7 bases; unmatched junction bases: 8. The CDR3 spans 13 residues. For the CDR3, the DNA is TGCAGCGTTCTCTTGGCGGGAGTAAATGAGCAGTTCTTC. Its protein is CSVLLAGVNEQFF.